Below, one T cell receptor beta chain is given with its context. The sample is drawn from a study of blood T cell repertoires in COVID-19. As for the study in general: Sites in the United States, Italy and Spain provided acute and convalescent COVID-19 samples.

Per the authors' pipeline: Estimation of nucleated cell counts was performed using reference gene primer amplification. TCRdb's copy holds only in-frame clones and misses some; the assay was immunoSEQ multiplex PCR. V and J calls and clone size are given by that table; D and trimming were obtained from the DNA. The data show about 150,000 clones, about 80% seen once. This clonotype was sampled from a man in his 70s with active or convalescent COVID-19. Input material: peripheral blood.

The DNA of the CDR3 is TGTGCCAGCAGCGCTACAGGGGGCTCCTATAATTCACCCCTCCACTTT. This encodes CASSATGGSYNSPLHF. The chain carries TRBV7-9 and TRBJ1-6; 8 nucleotides agree with TRBD1. Germline V gene lookup returns CDR1 SEHNR and CDR2 FQNEAQ (reference sequence). The V segment lost 5 bases and the J segment 0 bases; nucleotides outside the gene matches: 3. CDR3 length equals 16 residues.